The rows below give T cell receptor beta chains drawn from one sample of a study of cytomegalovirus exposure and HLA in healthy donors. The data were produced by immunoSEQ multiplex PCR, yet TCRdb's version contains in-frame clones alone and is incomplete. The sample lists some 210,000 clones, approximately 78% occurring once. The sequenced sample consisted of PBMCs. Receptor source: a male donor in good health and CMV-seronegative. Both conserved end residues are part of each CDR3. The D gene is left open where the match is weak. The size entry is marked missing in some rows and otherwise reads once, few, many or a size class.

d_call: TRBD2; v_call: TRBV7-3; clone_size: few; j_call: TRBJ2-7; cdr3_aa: CASSPMATSGRDEYEQYF; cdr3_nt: TGTGCCAGCAGCCCAATGGCTACTAGCGGGAGGGATGAGTACGAGCAGTACTTC
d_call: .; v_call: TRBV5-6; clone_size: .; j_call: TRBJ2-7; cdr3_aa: CASSLEGHSYEQYF; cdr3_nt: TGTGCCAGCAGCTTGGAGGGGCATTCCTACGAGCAGTACTTC
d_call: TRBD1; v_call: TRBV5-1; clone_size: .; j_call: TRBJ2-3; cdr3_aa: CASSYSQGAVTDTQYF; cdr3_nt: TGCGCCAGCAGCTACTCCCAGGGGGCAGTGACAGATACGCAGTATTTT
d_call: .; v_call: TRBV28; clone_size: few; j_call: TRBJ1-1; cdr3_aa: CASSEVEGRRWRSEAFF; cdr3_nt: TGTGCCAGCAGTGAGGTGGAAGGACGGCGATGGAGGTCTGAAGCTTTCTTT
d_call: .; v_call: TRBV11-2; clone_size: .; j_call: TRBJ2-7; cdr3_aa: CASSPVPPYEQYF; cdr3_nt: TGTGCCAGCAGCCCGGTTCCGCCCTACGAGCAGTACTTC
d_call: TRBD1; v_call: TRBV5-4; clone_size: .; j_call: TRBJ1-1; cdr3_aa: CASNALSGQGNTEAFF; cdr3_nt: TGTGCCAGCAACGCACTTTCGGGACAGGGGAACACTGAAGCTTTCTTT
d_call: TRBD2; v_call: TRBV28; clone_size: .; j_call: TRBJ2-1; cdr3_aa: CASRPGLAANEQFF; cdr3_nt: TGTGCCAGCCGTCCGGGACTAGCTGCAAATGAGCAGTTCTTC
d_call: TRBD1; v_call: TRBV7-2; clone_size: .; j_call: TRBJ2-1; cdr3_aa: CASSLEGADEQFF; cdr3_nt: TGTGCCAGCAGCTTAGAGGGGGCCGATGAGCAGTTCTTC
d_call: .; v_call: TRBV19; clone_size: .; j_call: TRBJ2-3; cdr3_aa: CASSLDRVAGQGTQYF; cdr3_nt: TGTGCCAGTAGTCTTGACCGGGTGGCGGGGCAGGGTACGCAGTATTTT
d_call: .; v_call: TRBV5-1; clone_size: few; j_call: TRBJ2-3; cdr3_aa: CASSLDPGDTDTQYF; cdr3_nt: TGCGCCAGCAGCTTGGATCCGGGAGACACAGATACGCAGTATTTT
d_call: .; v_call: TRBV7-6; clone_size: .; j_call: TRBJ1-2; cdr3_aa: CASSLAAGYGYGYTF; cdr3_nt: TGTGCCAGCAGCTTAGCGGCAGGGTACGGCTATGGCTACACCTTC
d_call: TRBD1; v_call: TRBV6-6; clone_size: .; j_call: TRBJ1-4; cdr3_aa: CASSPARGSYEKLFF; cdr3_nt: TGTGCCAGCAGTCCGGCCAGGGGGAGCTATGAAAAACTGTTTTTT
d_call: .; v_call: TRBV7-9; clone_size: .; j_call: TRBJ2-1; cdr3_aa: CASSLPGDGSSSYNEQFF; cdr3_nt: TGTGCCAGCAGCTTACCTGGCGACGGGAGTAGCTCCTACAATGAGCAGTTCTTC
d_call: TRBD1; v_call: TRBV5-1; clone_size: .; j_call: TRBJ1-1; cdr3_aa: CASSAYEGAIPNTEAFF; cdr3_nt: TGCGCCAGCAGCGCCTATGAGGGGGCGATCCCTAACACTGAAGCTTTCTTT
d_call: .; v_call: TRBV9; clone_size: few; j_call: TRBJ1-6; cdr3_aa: CASSVAPTRNSPLHF; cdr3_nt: TGTGCCAGCAGCGTAGCCCCGACGAGGAATTCACCCCTCCACTTT
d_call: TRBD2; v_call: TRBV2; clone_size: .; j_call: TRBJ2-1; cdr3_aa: CASSARLAGSYNEQFF; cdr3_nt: TGTGCCAGCAGTGCCCGACTAGCGGGCTCCTACAATGAGCAGTTCTTC
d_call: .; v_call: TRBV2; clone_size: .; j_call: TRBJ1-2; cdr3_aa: CASSVEAGYTF; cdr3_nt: TGTGCCAGCAGTGTGGAGGCTGGCTACACCTTC
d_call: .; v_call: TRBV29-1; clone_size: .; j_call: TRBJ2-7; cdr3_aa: CSVLSDEQYF; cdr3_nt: TGCAGCGTCCTGAGCGACGAGCAGTACTTC
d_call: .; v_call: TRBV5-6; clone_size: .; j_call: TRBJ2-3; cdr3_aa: CASSLAVQGTDTQYF; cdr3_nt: TGTGCCAGCAGCTTGGCCGTGCAGGGGACAGATACGCAGTATTTT
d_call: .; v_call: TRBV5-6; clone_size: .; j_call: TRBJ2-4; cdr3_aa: CASSKTGKNIQYF; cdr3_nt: TGTGCCAGCAGCAAAACCGGGAAAAACATTCAGTACTTC
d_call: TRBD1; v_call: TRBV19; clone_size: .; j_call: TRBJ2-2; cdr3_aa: CASSSWTGPPLRTGELFF; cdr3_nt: TGTGCCAGTAGTTCTTGGACAGGGCCCCCCCTGAGGACCGGGGAGCTGTTTTTT
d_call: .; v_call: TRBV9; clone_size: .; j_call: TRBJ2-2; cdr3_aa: CASSGLVTTGELFF; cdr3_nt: TGTGCCAGCAGCGGACTAGTCACGACCGGGGAGCTGTTTTTT
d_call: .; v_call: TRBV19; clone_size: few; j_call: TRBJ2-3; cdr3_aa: CASSPTGRGTDTQYF; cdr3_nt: TGTGCCAGTAGCCCGACAGGACGAGGCACAGATACGCAGTATTTT
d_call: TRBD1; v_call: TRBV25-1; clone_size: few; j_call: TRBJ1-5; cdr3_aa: CASSGRGGGQPQHF; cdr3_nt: TGTGCCAGCAGTGGAAGAGGGGGCGGTCAGCCCCAGCATTTT
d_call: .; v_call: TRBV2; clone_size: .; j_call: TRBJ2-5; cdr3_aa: CASSKNSQGGETQYF; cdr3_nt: TGTGCCAGCAGTAAAAACTCACAGGGGGGGGAGACCCAGTACTTC